A selection of T cell receptor beta chains follows, all from one sample in a study of blood T cell repertoires in COVID-19. Assay: immunoSEQ multiplex PCR; the TCRdb copy retains only in-frame clones and omits some. The sample has 200,000 or so clones, 70% to 85% seen once. Sequenced material: peripheral blood. The receptors derive from a human donor with acute or convalescent COVID-19. The donor label of this sample is uncertain. The CDR3 runs from the conserved cysteine through the conserved F or W. D genes are given only for firm matches. The listing skips clone size in some rows; elsewhere it reads once, few, many or a size class.

>TRBV10-3|TRBD1|TRBJ2-2|NA
TGTGCCATCATGAAGGAGACAGGGGGCGCCGGGGAGCTGTTTTTT
CAIMKETGGAGELFF
>TRBV5-4|NA|TRBJ2-3|NA
TGTGCCAGCAGCCCGGGACTCAGAAGCACAGATACGCAGTATTTT
CASSPGLRSTDTQYF
>TRBV19|TRBD2|TRBJ2-2|NA
TGTGCCAGTAGTATGGTCGGGAGGGGCACCGGGGAGCTGTTTTTT
CASSMVGRGTGELFF
>TRBV29-1|TRBD1|TRBJ1-1|NA
TGCAGCGTGCCAAGACAGGGCCCTCAGAACACTGAAGCTTTCTTT
CSVPRQGPQNTEAFF
>TRBV5-1|TRBD1|TRBJ2-5|many
TGCGCCAGCAGCGAAGGACAGGGTCGGGAAGAGACCCAGTACTTC
CASSEGQGREETQYF
>TRBV7-2|TRBD2|TRBJ2-7|NA
TGTGCCAGCAGCTCGGGACTAGCGGGATACTACGAGCAGTACTTC
CASSSGLAGYYEQYF
>TRBV3-1/TRBV3-2|TRBD2|TRBJ2-7|NA
TGTGCCAGCAGCCAGGGGGGGTACGAGCAGTACTTC
CASSQGGYEQYF
>TRBV15|TRBD1|TRBJ2-5|NA
TGTGCCACCAGCAGAAGGGGGACAGGCGTAGGCCAAGAGACCCAGTACTTC
CATSRRGTGVGQETQYF
>TRBV10-1|NA|TRBJ1-6|NA
TGCGCCAGCTTTTTTTGGGGCCGGCGGTCACCCCTCCACTTT
CASFFWGRRSPLHF
>TRBV27|NA|TRBJ1-5|NA
TGTGCCAGCAGGAGAACAGGCATAGTCAATCAGCCCCAGCATTTT
CASRRTGIVNQPQHF
>TRBV11-2|NA|TRBJ1-3|once
TGTGCCAGCAGCTTCCCCTCGGGGGGAGCCTCTGGAAACACCATATATTTT
CASSFPSGGASGNTIYF
>TRBV18|TRBD1|TRBJ2-7|NA
TGTGCCAGCTCAACTGCCGGGACAGCTACCTACGAGCAGTACTTC
CASSTAGTATYEQYF
>TRBV11-2|TRBD1|TRBJ1-6|NA
TGTGCCAGCAGACACCCAGGGGGACAGCAACATTCACCCCTCCACTTT
CASRHPGGQQHSPLHF
>TRBV18|NA|TRBJ2-3|NA
TGTGCCAGCTCACCACGTATTGGCCAGGCCACAGATACGCAGTATTTT
CASSPRIGQATDTQYF
>TRBV27|TRBD1|TRBJ1-3|NA
TGTGCCAGCAGTTTAACATGGGACAGCTCTGGAAACACCATATATTTT
CASSLTWDSSGNTIYF
>TRBV6-5|NA|TRBJ1-1|once
TGTGCCAGCACCGGGACAAGGAACACTGAAGCTTTCTTT
CASTGTRNTEAFF
>TRBV28|NA|TRBJ1-3|NA
TGTGCCAGCAGTTTGTCAGGGGTTGGAAACACCATATATTTT
CASSLSGVGNTIYF
>TRBV5-6|NA|TRBJ1-3|NA
TGTGCCAGCAGCTTGGATAGGAGCTCTGGAAACACCATATATTTT
CASSLDRSSGNTIYF
>TRBV13|TRBD2|TRBJ2-5|NA
TGTGCCAGCAGCTTAGGGCTAGCGGGAGGAGAGACCCAGTACTTC
CASSLGLAGGETQYF
>TRBV28|NA|TRBJ1-6|NA
TGTGCCAGCGCTAAAGCGGTCTCCTATAATTCACCCCTCCACTTT
CASAKAVSYNSPLHF
>TRBV10-3|TRBD1|TRBJ2-7|NA
TGTGCCATCAGGGGACAGGGAGGAGAGTACGAGCAGTACTTC
CAIRGQGGEYEQYF
>TRBV3-1/TRBV3-2|NA|TRBJ1-2|NA
TGTGCCAGCAGCCAAGCCGGTCGGCTCGGGACTGGAGCTAACTATGGCTACACCTTC
CASSQAGRLGTGANYGYTF
>TRBV2|TRBD1|TRBJ1-5|few
TGTGCCAGCAGGGGACAGGTGGGCAATCAGCCCCAGCATTTT
CASRGQVGNQPQHF
>TRBV7-9|TRBD2|TRBJ2-7|few
TGTGCCAGCAGCTTTTCCAGCGGGAGCATATACGAGCAGTACTTC
CASSFSSGSIYEQYF
>TRBV6-2/TRBV6-3|NA|TRBJ1-6|NA
TGTGCCAGCAGTTCGGGGGGTGCCTATAATTCACCCCTCCACTTT
CASSSGGAYNSPLHF
>TRBV5-6|NA|TRBJ2-6|NA
TGTGCCAGCAGCCTAGAACGGGGGATTAGGGCTGGGGCCAACGTCCTGACTTTC
CASSLERGIRAGANVLTF
>TRBV11-2|TRBD2|TRBJ2-1|NA
TGTGCCAGCAGTTCGGGAGGGAGCTCCTACAATGAGCAGTTCTTC
CASSSGGSSYNEQFF
>TRBV20-1|NA|TRBJ2-7|once
TGCAGTGCGCAACACTACGAGCAGTACTTC
CSAQHYEQYF
>TRBV7-2|NA|TRBJ2-3|NA
TGTGCCAGCAGCCCCCGTGGAGCCTCGGGGACAGATACGCAGTATTTT
CASSPRGASGTDTQYF
>TRBV28|TRBD2|TRBJ2-7|once
TGTGCCAGCAGTTCGGTAAGCGGGAACTACGAGCAGTACTTC
CASSSVSGNYEQYF
>TRBV5-4|NA|TRBJ2-1|once
TGTGCCAGCAGCAAGGACAGTTACTCCTACAATGAGCAGTTCTTC
CASSKDSYSYNEQFF
>TRBV29-1|NA|TRBJ1-1|NA
TGCAGCGTTGTGCCAGGGGTGGGTTGGGACACTGAAGCTTTCTTT
CSVVPGVGWDTEAFF
>TRBV6-5|NA|TRBJ2-3|NA
TGTGCCAGCAGGCCTGACGGAACAGCTACGCAGTATTTT
CASRPDGTATQYF
>TRBV11-2|TRBD1|TRBJ2-1|few
TGTGCCAGCAGCGCGTCAGGGGGCTACAATGAGCAGTTCTTC
CASSASGGYNEQFF
>TRBV4-2|NA|TRBJ1-4|NA
TGTGCCAGCAGCCAAGACAGTACTAATGAAAAACTGTTTTTT
CASSQDSTNEKLFF
>TRBV18|NA|TRBJ1-2|NA
TGTGCCAGCTCACCACAGGACACGAACTATGGCTACACCTTC
CASSPQDTNYGYTF
>TRBV19|NA|TRBJ2-5|NA
TGTGCCAGTAGTATTAACAGAGCTGTAGAGACCCAGTACTTC
CASSINRAVETQYF
>TRBV6-6|NA|TRBJ1-2|once
TGTGCCAGCAGCCAGGACTGGATCTATGGCTACACCTTC
CASSQDWIYGYTF
>TRBV7-7|TRBD2|TRBJ2-1|NA
TGTGCCAGCAGCATACTAGCGGGAGGTTCCGCGAATGAGCAGTTCTTC
CASSILAGGSANEQFF
>TRBV5-8|NA|TRBJ1-1|NA
TGTGCCAGCAGCCGGGAAGGGCAGGAAGCTTTCTTT
CASSREGQEAFF
>TRBV20-1|NA|TRBJ2-1|NA
TGCAGTGCTAGTCGCTTTTCGAGGAATGAGCAGTTCTTC
CSASRFSRNEQFF
>TRBV19|NA|TRBJ1-1|NA
TGTGCCAGTACCGGCGGGGTAAGAGGCACTGAAGCTTTCTTT
CASTGGVRGTEAFF
>TRBV9|NA|TRBJ1-1|NA
TGTGCCAGCAGCGTAGAGCAACAGTATCGATATTCCATGAACACTGAAGCTTTCTTT
CASSVEQQYRYSMNTEAFF
>TRBV5-1|NA|TRBJ2-2|NA
TGCGCCAGCAGCTTGACGGACACCGGGGAGCTGTTTTTT
CASSLTDTGELFF
>TRBV19|NA|TRBJ1-1|NA
TGTGCCAGTAGTATTTCGTTCGCGGGGCACAGAGAAGCTTTCTTT
CASSISFAGHREAFF
>TRBV4-2|NA|TRBJ1-4|NA
TGTGCCAGCAGCCCTGGGGGGAGGGAAAAACTGTTTTTT
CASSPGGREKLFF
>TRBV6-5|NA|TRBJ1-1|once
TGTGCCAGCAGTTATCTTGCAGGGCGAGCTTTCTTT
CASSYLAGRAFF
>TRBV12-3/TRBV12-4|TRBD1|TRBJ1-2|few
TGTGCCAGCAGCTACAGGGGTGGCTACACCTTC
CASSYRGGYTF
>TRBV10-3|NA|TRBJ1-2|NA
TGTGCCATCAGTCAACAGAACTATGGCTACACCTTC
CAISQQNYGYTF
>TRBV7-3|NA|TRBJ2-3|few
TGTGCCAGCAGCTTAACTCCTTCTAGCGTGGGGAACACAGATACGCAGTATTTT
CASSLTPSSVGNTDTQYF
>TRBV6-5|NA|TRBJ1-5|NA
TGTGCCAGCAGTTACCAACATAGCAATCAGCCCCAGCATTTT
CASSYQHSNQPQHF
>TRBV7-8|NA|TRBJ2-7|NA
TGTGCCAGCAGCTTAGCGGAGGGGGGGGTTACCTACGAGCAGTACTTC
CASSLAEGGVTYEQYF
>TRBV25-1|NA|TRBJ1-3|NA
TGTGCCAGCAGTGAGGGCAGCTTTGGAAACACCATATATTTT
CASSEGSFGNTIYF
>TRBV18|TRBD1|TRBJ2-7|NA
TGTGCCAGCTCACCATCGGGACAGACGAGCTCCTACGAGCAGTACTTC
CASSPSGQTSSYEQYF